A selection of T cell receptor beta chains follows, all from one sample in a study of identical twins. TCRdb re-derived calls from the 5' RACE reads in MiXCR, one entry per CDR3 protein. The table records about 720,000 distinct CDR3 sequences, about 20% of them present only once. Another study also made use of these data, one on T cells expressing NK-cell markers.

Sequences were obtained from PBMCs. These receptors originate from a woman younger than 30 in good health. Each CDR3 is given with its conserved first and last residue. D genes are given only for firm matches. Clone sizes are given selectively: once, few, many, or a class where the clone is expanded.

cdr3_aa cdr3_nt d_call j_call clone_size v_call
CASSLGPWTQYF TGTGCCAGCAGCCTGGGACCTTGGACGCAGTATTTT . TRBJ2-3 few TRBV11-3
CSAPLGAGTEQYF TGCAGTGCTCCCCTCGGGGCGGGGACCGAGCAGTACTTC . TRBJ2-7 few TRBV20-1
CASSFLKNTEAFF TGTGCCAGCAGTTTTTTGAAGAACACTGAAGCTTTCTTT . TRBJ1-1 . TRBV27
CASSLVQETQYF TGTGCCAGCAGCTTAGTCCAAGAGACCCAGTACTTC . TRBJ2-5 many TRBV7-6
CASSQDPGGRRHEQYF TGTGCCAGCAGCCAAGATCCAGGGGGGCGTCGGCACGAGCAGTACTTC . TRBJ2-7 many TRBV14
CASSRRPERGDEQFF TGTGCCAGTAGCCGCCGGCCGGAACGAGGCGATGAGCAGTTCTTC . TRBJ2-1 . TRBV19
CSANTRAGYNEQFF TGCAGTGCGAATACTAGGGCTGGGTACAATGAGCAGTTCTTC . TRBJ2-1 . TRBV20-1
CASKRQQTRVTQYF TGCGCCAGCAAGCGACAGCAAACGCGGGTGACCCAGTACTTC . TRBJ2-5 few TRBV5-1
CASRVGGRSTDTQYF TGCGCCAGCAGAGTAGGGGGTCGGAGCACAGATACGCAGTATTTT . TRBJ2-3 . TRBV5-1
CSDRDGQETQYF TGCAGCGACCGGGACGGCCAAGAGACCCAGTACTTC . TRBJ2-5 . TRBV29-1
CAINPGTSATGELFF TGTGCCATCAATCCCGGGACTAGCGCTACCGGGGAGCTGTTTTTT TRBD2 TRBJ2-2 . TRBV10-3
CATRSGVWGEQYF TGTGCCACTCGATCGGGAGTTTGGGGCGAGCAGTACTTC . TRBJ2-7 few TRBV10-3
CASSPGTSIFNEQFF TGTGCCAGCAGCCCCGGGACTAGCATCTTCAATGAGCAGTTCTTC TRBD2 TRBJ2-1 few TRBV7-2
CSADRGSSGYTF TGCAGCGCAGACAGGGGATCATCTGGCTACACCTTC TRBD1 TRBJ1-2 few TRBV29-1
CASSYDFGETQYF TGTGCCAGCAGTTATGACTTCGGAGAGACCCAGTACTTC . TRBJ2-5 . TRBV11-3
CSVQGWGEKLFF TGCAGCGTGCAGGGGTGGGGTGAAAAACTGTTTTTT . TRBJ1-4 few TRBV29-1
CASSLSNGRMTDTQYF TGCGCCAGCAGCTTGTCAAATGGCAGAATGACAGATACGCAGTATTTT . TRBJ2-3 . TRBV5-1
CATRPEGAGNQPQHF TGTGCCACCAGGCCCGAGGGGGCGGGCAATCAGCCCCAGCATTTT TRBD1 TRBJ1-5 few TRBV15
CASSLPRQGQFF TGTGCCAGCAGTTTACCGCGACAAGGGCAGTTCTTC . TRBJ2-1 many TRBV12-3/TRBV12-4
CASSSPQQGKREQYF TGTGCCAGCAGTTCACCTCAACAGGGGAAGCGCGAGCAGTACTTC TRBD1 TRBJ2-7 . TRBV28
CASSLGPAKSGYTF TGTGCCAGCAGCCTAGGGCCAGCAAAGAGTGGCTACACCTTC . TRBJ1-2 few TRBV5-6
CASKQQGAGSEAFF TGTGCCAGCAAACAACAGGGGGCCGGATCTGAAGCTTTCTTT TRBD1 TRBJ1-1 few TRBV6-1
CASSTIAGGNTGELFF TGCGCCAGCAGCACCATAGCGGGGGGGAACACCGGGGAGCTGTTTTTT TRBD2 TRBJ2-2 few TRBV5-1
CASSPQGASNYGYTF TGTGCCAGCAGTCCCCAGGGAGCTTCTAACTATGGCTACACCTTC . TRBJ1-2 . TRBV7-9
CASRDGSGANVLTF TGTGCCAGCAGGGACGGGTCCGGGGCCAACGTCCTGACTTTC . TRBJ2-6 . TRBV12-3/TRBV12-4
CASSRDSNTYEQYF TGTGCCAGCAGCCGGGACAGTAATACCTACGAGCAGTACTTC TRBD1 TRBJ2-7 . TRBV9
CSAEGGTPQETQYF TGCAGCGCTGAAGGGGGGACACCCCAAGAGACCCAGTACTTC . TRBJ2-5 . TRBV29-1
CASSLLGSPLIQYEQFF TGTGCCAGCAGTTTATTGGGATCCCCCCTGATACAATATGAGCAGTTCTTC . TRBJ2-1 few TRBV27
CASRERLAGGKPSSTDTQYF TGCGCCAGCAGAGAGAGACTAGCGGGGGGGAAACCCTCTAGCACAGATACGCAGTATTTT TRBD2 TRBJ2-3 . TRBV10-1
CASRGTSGGNEQFF TGTGCCAGCAGAGGGACTAGCGGGGGTAATGAGCAGTTCTTC TRBD2 TRBJ2-1 . TRBV12-3/TRBV12-4
CASSSQVVDTGELFF TGTGCCAGCAGCTCACAGGTAGTCGACACCGGGGAGCTGTTTTTT . TRBJ2-2 . TRBV7-2
CASQGTSEAFF TGTGCCAGCCAGGGGACGTCTGAAGCTTTCTTT . TRBJ1-1 few TRBV12-3/TRBV12-4
CATSGAGTGIIWNTGELFF TGTGCCACCAGTGGGGCCGGGACAGGGATAATCTGGAACACCGGGGAGCTGTTTTTT TRBD1 TRBJ2-2 . TRBV24-1
CASSSGGVQYF TGTGCCAGCAGTTCCGGCGGGGTTCAGTACTTC . TRBJ2-4 . TRBV12-3/TRBV12-4
CASSKGQSNQPQHF TGTGCCAGCAGCAAAGGACAGAGCAATCAGCCCCAGCATTTT . TRBJ1-5 few TRBV27
CASSAGTSRLYF TGTGCCAGCAGTGCCGGGACTAGCAGGCTCTACTTC TRBD2 TRBJ2-7 few TRBV12-3/TRBV12-4
CATTDRVLYEQYF TGTGCCACCACGGACAGGGTATTGTACGAGCAGTACTTC TRBD1 TRBJ2-7 . TRBV10-3
CASSLGIVSTDTQYF TGCGCCAGCAGCTTAGGTATCGTTTCGACAGATACGCAGTATTTT . TRBJ2-3 few TRBV5-1
CASSLPLAGNTDTQYF TGTGCCAGCAGTCTACCACTAGCGGGGAACACAGATACGCAGTATTTT TRBD2 TRBJ2-3 . TRBV12-3/TRBV12-4
CASRKQGTNEKLFF TGCGCCAGCAGGAAACAGGGGACTAATGAAAAACTGTTTTTT TRBD1 TRBJ1-4 . TRBV5-1
CASSLAHTDTQYF TGTGCCAGCAGCTTAGCTCACACAGATACGCAGTATTTT . TRBJ2-3 few TRBV7-8
CASSQLGTDTQYF TGTGCCAGCAGTCAATTGGGGACAGATACGCAGTATTTT . TRBJ2-3 . TRBV2
CASTPPGQQNTEAFF TGTGCCAGCACCCCTCCGGGACAGCAGAACACTGAAGCTTTCTTT TRBD1 TRBJ1-1 . TRBV7-9
CASNLGGETDTQYF TGTGCCAGCAATTTGGGGGGCGAAACAGATACGCAGTATTTT . TRBJ2-3 . TRBV9
CSAKGAQTGELFF TGCAGCGCCAAGGGGGCGCAGACCGGGGAGCTGTTTTTT TRBD1 TRBJ2-2 few TRBV29-1
CASSDYGGASAQYF TGTGCCAGCAGTGATTATGGGGGAGCGTCGGCCCAGTACTTC . TRBJ2-5 . TRBV2
CASSTRTAGANVLTF TGCGCCAGCAGCACCCGGACAGCTGGGGCCAACGTCCTGACTTTC . TRBJ2-6 few TRBV5-1
CASSLSGPRTGEQFF TGCGCCAGCAGCTTGAGTGGACCCCGCACGGGTGAGCAGTTCTTC . TRBJ2-1 few TRBV5-1
CASGLGSGNTIYF TGTGCTAGTGGTTTGGGCTCTGGAAACACCATATATTTT . TRBJ1-3 few TRBV12-5
CSARQGPGLGQYF TGCAGTGCTCGTCAGGGGCCGGGCCTAGGGCAGTACTTC . TRBJ2-7 . TRBV20-1
CASSLETFKETQYF TGTGCCAGCAGCTTGGAGACATTTAAAGAGACCCAGTACTTC . TRBJ2-5 . TRBV5-6
CASSFDSIQETQYF TGTGCCAGCAGTTTCGACAGTATCCAAGAGACCCAGTACTTC . TRBJ2-5 once TRBV6-2/TRBV6-3
CSARVLGGYYNEQFF TGCAGTGCTAGAGTATTGGGGGGATACTACAATGAGCAGTTCTTC . TRBJ2-1 few TRBV20-1
CASSLAYFGSYNEQFF TGTGCCAGCAGCTTAGCCTATTTTGGATCCTACAATGAGCAGTTCTTC . TRBJ2-1 . TRBV7-6
CASTHSRGNEQFF TGTGCCAGCACCCATTCGCGGGGCAATGAGCAGTTCTTC . TRBJ2-1 . TRBV3-1
CASSIIALAGGETGQFF TGTGCCAGCAGCATCATTGCCCTAGCGGGGGGCGAAACGGGGCAGTTCTTC . TRBJ2-1 many TRBV21-1
CASSYGAGESNEQFF TGTGCCAGCAGTTACGGAGCGGGGGAAAGCAATGAGCAGTTCTTC TRBD2 TRBJ2-1 . TRBV6-5